This entry lists 29 T cell receptor beta chains sequenced from one sample in a study of blood T cell repertoires in COVID-19. Using immunoSEQ multiplex PCR, the repertoire was profiled, and TCRdb retains in-frame clones only, with some absent. The top ten hold about 4.4% of the sample, which has approximately 220,000 clones, roughly four fifths seen once. Sequenced sample: peripheral blood. The receptors originated from a woman in her 70s with acute or convalescent COVID-19.

This clone turned up a few times. The chain carries TRBV5-1 and TRBJ2-7; D not resolved. V lost 7 bases, J lost 6 bases, and 14 bases lay in between. The germline V gene encodes CDR1 SGHRS and CDR2 YFSETQ. This CDR3 is 12 amino acids long. CDR3 bases: TGCGCCAGCCGGGTCCAGCTTGGCGAGCAGTACTTC. This sequence encodes CASRVQLGEQYF. The full variable domain, completed using reference TRBV5-1 and TRBJ2-7, is KAGVTQTPRYLIKTRGQQVTLSCSPISGHRSVSWYQQTPGQGLQFLFEYFSETQRNKGNFPGRFSGRQFSNSRSEMNVSTLELGDSALYLCASRVQLGEQYFGPGTRLTVT.

The J gene is TRBJ2-5, the V gene TRBV7-2, with D tentatively TRBD1 (6 bases). This CDR3 is 14 amino acids long. CDR1 is SGHTA and CDR2 is FQGNSA in the germline V gene. Between the trimmed V and J ends, which lost 0 bases and 12 bases, there was a span of 17 bases. The CDR3 bases are TGTGCCAGCAGCTTAGCAAATTGGGGGCCCGCTGAGTACTTC. Translation: CASSLANWGPAEYF.

The rearrangement joins TRBV6-2 or TRBV6-3 to TRBJ1-1; a possible D gene is TRBD1 (6 bases). Germline CDR1 and CDR2: MNHEY and SVGEGT. Trimming left V 2 bases short and J 6 bases short, with 10 bases between. The CDR3 is 13 residues long. CDR3 nucleotide sequence: TGTGCCAGCAGTTACGACGGACAGCCTGAAGCTTTCTTT. Translating gives CASSYDGQPEAFF.

The V call is TRBV11-2, the J call TRBJ2-1; the D gene is possibly TRBD1 (6 bases). The CDR3 runs to 15 residues. With 1 base removed from V and 9 bases from J, the gap between germline ends came to 16 bases. Germline V lookup: CDR1 SGHAT, CDR2 FQNNGV. The CDR3 protein is CASSLALKTGAEQFF. CDR3 DNA sequence: TGTGCCAGCAGCTTAGCCCTCAAGACAGGAGCTGAGCAGTTCTTC. The whole variable domain, filled in from reference TRBV11-2 and TRBJ2-1, reads EAGVAQSPRYKIIEKRQSVAFWCNPISGHATLYWYQQILGQGPKLLIQFQNNGVVDDSQLPKDRFSAERLKGVDSTLKIQPAKLEDSAVYLCASSLALKTGAEQFFGPGTRLTVL.

This rearrangement joins TRBV12-3 or TRBV12-4 to TRBJ2-3; D remains unclear. Trimming removed 5 bases from V and 3 bases from J, with 3 bases in between. CDR3 length equals 11 residues. The CDR3 spells CASSPTDTQYF. The CDR3 DNA sequence: TGTGCCAGCAGTCCTACAGATACGCAGTATTTT.

The V gene is TRBV6-2 or TRBV6-3, the J gene TRBJ1-1, with 7 positions matching TRBD1. The V segment lost 2 bases and the J segment 7 bases; nucleotides outside the gene matches: 10. The CDR3 spans 15 residues. Looked up from germline, CDR1 is MNHEY and CDR2 is SVGEGT. The CDR3, as DNA: TGTGCCAGCAGTTACCGGCCGGGGACAGTCAATGAAGCTTTCTTT. Its translation is CASSYRPGTVNEAFF.

This rearrangement joins TRBV7-9 to TRBJ1-1, with 7 bases fitting TRBD1. V lost 5 bases and J lost 8; bases outside the gene matches: 2. The CDR3 has 11 residues. The V gene's germline CDR1 is SEHNR and CDR2 FQNEAQ (reference sequence). This CDR3 reads CASSRQGEAFF. CDR3 sequence (DNA): TGTGCCAGCAGCAGACAGGGAGAAGCTTTCTTT.

V usage is TRBV7-9 and J usage is TRBJ2-3; tentative D call: TRBD2 (6 bases). The CDR3 runs 15 residues. V was pared by 1 base and J by 5 bases, with 13 bases between. Germline CDR1 is SEHNR and CDR2 is FQNEAQ (reference sequence). CDR3 DNA: TGTGCCAGCAGCTTAGGGTTAGCGGCGCGAGATACGCAGTATTTT. Its protein is CASSLGLAARDTQYF.

V and J are TRBV3-1 (or the pseudogene TRBV3-2) and TRBJ1-2; 8 positions agree with TRBD1. Unmatched junction bases numbered 5, after V lost 3 bases and J lost 2 bases. The CDR3 consists of 15 residues. Germline values: CDR1 LGHDT, CDR2 YNNKEL (reference sequence). The CDR3 bases are TGTGCCAGCAGCCACAGGACAGGGCCCAACTATGGCTACACCTTC. Amino acid sequence: CASSHRTGPNYGYTF.

The chain joins TRBV29-1 to TRBJ1-1; TRBD1 matches 8 bases. Germline CDR1 is SQVTM and CDR2 is ANQGSEA. The CDR3 is made up of 15 amino acids. The CDR3 sequence: CSVAWQGAVNTEAFF. In DNA, the CDR3 is TGCAGTGTGGCGTGGCAGGGGGCTGTGAACACTGAAGCTTTCTTT. Filled out from reference TRBV29-1 and TRBJ1-1, the complete variable domain reads SAVISQKPSRDICQRGTSLTIQCQVDSQVTMMFWYRQQPGQSLTLIATANQGSEATYESGFVIDKFPISRPNLTFSTLTVSNMSPEDSSIYLCSVAWQGAVNTEAFFGQGTRLTVV.

The chain recombines TRBV27 with TRBJ1-2, with TRBD1 identical over 7 bases. The CDR3 has 14 amino acids. Trimming removed 5 bases from V and 4 bases from J; junction bases left unmatched: 7. Germline CDR1 is MNHEY and CDR2 is SMNVEV (reference sequence). The CDR3 DNA reads as TGTGCCAGCAGTCGGACAGGCGTACCCTATGGCTACACCTTC. Amino acids: CASSRTGVPYGYTF.

The chain carries TRBV2 and TRBJ1-5; D perhaps matches TRBD1 (5 bases). The V gene lost 2 bases and the J gene lost 7 bases, with 12 bases spanning the gap. Germline V gives CDR1 SNHLY, CDR2 FYNNEI. This CDR3 has 14 amino acids. The CDR3 DNA sequence: TGTGCCAGCAGTGAACTGAGGGGAGGACAGCCCCAGCATTTT. This gives the protein CASSELRGGQPQHF.

The chain is built from TRBV5-1 and TRBJ1-3; D is unclear. The length of the CDR3 is 15 residues. V was cut by 7 bases and J by 5 bases, with 19 bases left in between. Germline loops: CDR1 SGHRS, CDR2 YFSETQ. The CDR3 loop is CASVPASEGRNTIYF. For the CDR3, the DNA is TGCGCCAGCGTACCCGCCTCGGAGGGTCGAAACACCATATATTTT. Full variable domain (outside the CDR3, taken from reference TRBV5-1 and TRBJ1-3): KAGVTQTPRYLIKTRGQQVTLSCSPISGHRSVSWYQQTPGQGLQFLFEYFSETQRNKGNFPGRFSGRQFSNSRSEMNVSTLELGDSALYLCASVPASEGRNTIYFGEGSWLTVV.

The chain joins TRBV10-2 to TRBJ2-4; TRBD2 matches at 9 bases. This CDR3 spans 16 amino acids. CDR1 is WSHSY and CDR2 is SAAADI in the germline V gene. V lost 7 bases and J lost 6; bases outside the gene matches: 13. CDR3 sequence: CASMIGRGGRGNIQYF. The CDR3 DNA reads as TGCGCCAGCATGATCGGGCGGGGGGGCCGCGGAAACATTCAGTACTTC.

J is TRBJ2-3 and V is TRBV14; D unresolved. CDR1 and CDR2 from the germline V gene are SGHDN and FVKESK. V dropped 2 bases and J dropped 6 bases, with 9 bases sitting between them. This CDR3 is built from 13 residues. The CDR3 bases are TGTGCCAGCAGCCAACTGGGCGTTGATACGCAGTATTTT. It is translated as CASSQLGVDTQYF.

This rearrangement joins TRBV5-1 to TRBJ1-1; D possibly corresponds to TRBD1 (6 bases). Germline V gene lookup returns CDR1 SGHRS and CDR2 YFSETQ. This CDR3 comprises 14 residues. The V end lost 1 base, the J end lost 3 bases, and 10 bases lay between the germline ends. The CDR3 coding sequence is TGCGCCAGCAGCTTGATTGGGGGCGACACTGAAGCTTTCTTT. Translated: CASSLIGGDTEAFF.

The sample holds one count of this clone. The rearrangement links TRBV9 to TRBJ1-3; D call uncertain. The CDR3 length is 15 residues. Germline CDR1 and CDR2: SGDLS and YYNGEE. V lost 4 bases and J 0 bases, leaving 11 bases between the germline ends. CDR3 DNA: TGTGCCAGCAGCCCCCGGGGAGGCTCTGGAAACACCATATATTTT. It codes for CASSPRGGSGNTIYF. The full variable domain, rest sourced from reference TRBV9 and TRBJ1-3, is DSGVTQTPKHLITATGQRVTLRCSPRSGDLSVYWYQQSLDQGLQFLIQYYNGEERAKGNILERFSAQQFPDLHSELNLSSLELGDSALYFCASSPRGGSGNTIYFGEGSWLTVV.

The V call is TRBV5-1, the J call TRBJ2-5, with 7 bases that match TRBD1. CDR3 length: 18 residues. V shed 4 bases and J 1 base; nucleotides not matched to a gene: 16. Germline V CDR1 and CDR2: SGHRS, YFSETQ. CDR3 sequence reads: CASSKTGWIEESQETQYF. The CDR3 DNA reads as TGCGCCAGCAGCAAGACAGGGTGGATAGAGGAAAGCCAAGAGACCCAGTACTTC.

This clone was picked up a small number of times. The chain has TRBV6-2 or TRBV6-3 and TRBJ1-5, with D uncertain. V lost 0 bases and J 0 bases, leaving 9 bases between the germline ends. From germline, CDR1 is MNHEY and CDR2 SVGEGT. This CDR3 has 16 amino acids. For the CDR3, the DNA is TGTGCCAGCAGTTACTCGACTTCGGGTAGCAATCAGCCCCAGCATTTT. As protein: CASSYSTSGSNQPQHF.

The genes are TRBV11-2 and TRBJ1-2; 9 bases are a match to TRBD1. Germline assignment: CDR1 SGHAT and CDR2 FQNNGV. Trimming removed 5 bases from V and 5 bases from J; junction bases left unmatched: 9. The CDR3 sequence is 15 residues long. The CDR3 DNA is TGTGCCAGCAGCGTTAACCGGGACAGGGTGTATGGCTACACCTTC. This gives the protein CASSVNRDRVYGYTF.

J is TRBJ2-3 and V is TRBV9; 11 positions agree with TRBD1. CDR1 is SGDLS, CDR2 YYNGEE, per germline. Trimming removed 0 bases from V and 2 bases from J; junction bases left unmatched: 2. This CDR3 has 16 amino acids. The CDR3 DNA follows: TGTGCCAGCAGCGTAGGGACAGGGGGCAACACAGATACGCAGTATTTT. Residues: CASSVGTGGNTDTQYF.

The V call is TRBV6-2 or TRBV6-3, the J call TRBJ2-6; D gene ambiguous. The V gene's germline CDR1 is MNHEY and CDR2 SVGEGT. V was clipped by 5 bases and J by 5 bases, with 4 bases between them. The CDR3 consists of 12 residues. The CDR3 protein is CASSPWANVLTF. For the CDR3, the DNA is TGTGCCAGCAGTCCCTGGGCCAACGTCCTGACTTTC.

The chain combines TRBV29-1 with TRBJ2-3; TRBD1 aligns across 12 bases. The length of the CDR3 is 15 residues. CDR1 SQVTM and CDR2 ANQGSEA come from the germline V gene. Germline trimming cut 8 bases from V and 0 bases from J; bases unmatched to any gene: 6. Here the CDR3 DNA reads TGCAGCTTGGGACAGGGGGCCGGGAGCACAGATACGCAGTATTTT. Translation: CSLGQGAGSTDTQYF.

This chain uses TRBV4-1 with TRBJ1-1; D is unresolved. The germline V and J ends were trimmed by 2 bases and 1 base, with 8 bases remaining between them. Germline CDR1 reads MGHRA; CDR2 reads YSYEKL. The CDR3 loop spans 14 amino acids. The CDR3 DNA reads TGCGCCAGCAGCCAAACGGGGTGGAACACTGAAGCTTTCTTT. Its protein is CASSQTGWNTEAFF.

Only a few counts were recorded for this clone. The chain couples TRBV4-1 to TRBJ2-3; weak D call: TRBD1 (6 bases). Trimming left V 5 bases short and J 2 bases short, with 29 bases between. The CDR3 is 20 amino acids. Looked up from germline, CDR1 is MGHRA and CDR2 is YSYEKL. The CDR3 here is CASSDSPTGTTQLHTDTQYF. The CDR3 bases are TGCGCCAGCAGCGATTCCCCGACAGGAACGACCCAACTCCACACAGATACGCAGTATTTT.

The chain carries TRBV4-2 and TRBJ2-5; TRBD2 agrees at 8 bases. Trimming at V came to 1 base and at J to 4 bases, leaving 11 bases not matched to a gene. The CDR3 spans 17 residues. Germline V gives CDR1 LGHNA, CDR2 YNFKEQ. The CDR3 DNA sequence: TGTGCCAGCAGCCAAGTTCACGGGGGGGCGTTGGGAGAGACCCAGTACTTC. This encodes CASSQVHGGALGETQYF.

V and J are TRBV2 and TRBJ1-1; tentatively, D is TRBD1 (5 bases). Germline V gives CDR1 SNHLY, CDR2 FYNNEI. The V and J ends lost 4 bases and 7 bases respectively, with 7 bases between them. The CDR3 spans 11 residues. In DNA form, the CDR3 reads TGTGCCAGCAGTGCAACAGGTGAAGCTTTCTTT. Translating gives CASSATGEAFF.

The rearrangement uses TRBV19 and TRBJ1-4; TRBD1 is a possible D gene (6 bases). Germline CDR1 is LNHDA and CDR2 is SQIVND (reference sequence). With 4 bases removed from V and 11 bases from J, the gap between germline ends came to 14 bases. The CDR3 covers 13 residues. This chain's CDR3 is CASSSTGKGKLFF. The CDR3 bases are TGTGCCAGTAGTAGTACAGGGAAGGGGAAACTGTTTTTT.

The CDR3 bases are TGTGCCAGCAGTTTGACTAGTTTATTGACAGATACGCAGTATTTT. Protein: CASSLTSLLTDTQYF. The V and J genes are TRBV27 and TRBJ2-3, with a possible D match to TRBD2 (6 bases). Deletions cut 3 bases from V and 3 bases from J, with 13 bases between. Germline CDR1 is MNHEY and CDR2 is SMNVEV (reference sequence). This CDR3 has 15 amino acids.